The T cell receptor beta chain described here comes from a study of identical twins. General observations from the study: The authors drew conclusions from cross-sectional statistical analysis rather than following the same donors. Invariant populations such as MAIT and iNKT cells could partly muddle zero-insertion analyses. Modelling approaches yielded underestimates of out-of-frame TCR alpha sharing between monozygotic twins.

A universal primer binding site was introduced by template switching. The final cDNA contained unique molecular identifiers. TCRdb called the 5' RACE reads again in MiXCR, with one record for every CDR3 protein. Among about 690,000 distinct CDR3 sequences, around 6% were seen once, and the ten largest hold around 2%. Germline CDR1 is LNHNV and CDR2 is YYDKDF (reference sequence). The V gene lost 5 bases and the J gene lost 8 bases, with 15 bases spanning the gap. The CDR3 has 14 amino acids. As to this clonotype: Its specificity is unknown.

The origin of this receptor is a man aged 18 to 30 in good health. The rearrangement links TRBV15 to TRBJ1-4; D remains ambiguous. What was sequenced was naive T cells sorted from blood. CDR3 sequence reads: CATSPQGLREKLFF. CDR3 DNA sequence: TGTGCCACCAGCCCCCAAGGGCTGCGGGAAAAACTGTTTTTT.